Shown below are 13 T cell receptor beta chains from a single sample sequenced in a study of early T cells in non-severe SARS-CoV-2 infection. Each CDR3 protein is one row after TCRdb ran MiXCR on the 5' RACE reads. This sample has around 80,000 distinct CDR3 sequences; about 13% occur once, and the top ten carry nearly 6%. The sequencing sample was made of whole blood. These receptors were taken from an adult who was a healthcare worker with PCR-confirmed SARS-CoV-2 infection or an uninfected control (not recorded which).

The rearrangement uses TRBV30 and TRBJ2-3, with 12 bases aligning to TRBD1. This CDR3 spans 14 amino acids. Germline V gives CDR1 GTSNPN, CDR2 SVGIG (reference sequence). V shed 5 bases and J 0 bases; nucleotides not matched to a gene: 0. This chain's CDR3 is CAWGTGGSTDTQYF. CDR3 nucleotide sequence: TGTGCCTGGGGGACAGGGGGCAGCACAGATACGCAGTATTTT. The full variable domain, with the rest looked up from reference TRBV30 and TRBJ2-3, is SQTIHQWPATLVQPVGSPLSLECTVEGTSNPNLYWYRQAAGRGLQLLFYSVGIGQISSEVPQNLSASRPQDRQFILSSKKLLLSDSGFYLCAWGTGGSTDTQYFGPGTRLTVL.

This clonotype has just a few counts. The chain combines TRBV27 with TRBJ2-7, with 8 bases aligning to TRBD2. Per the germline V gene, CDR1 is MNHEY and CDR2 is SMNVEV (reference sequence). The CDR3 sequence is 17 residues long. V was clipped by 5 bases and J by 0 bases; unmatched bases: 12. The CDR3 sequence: CASSPIVAGGTSYEQYF. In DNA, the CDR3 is TGTGCCAGCAGTCCGATCGTGGCGGGGGGTACCTCCTACGAGCAGTACTTC.

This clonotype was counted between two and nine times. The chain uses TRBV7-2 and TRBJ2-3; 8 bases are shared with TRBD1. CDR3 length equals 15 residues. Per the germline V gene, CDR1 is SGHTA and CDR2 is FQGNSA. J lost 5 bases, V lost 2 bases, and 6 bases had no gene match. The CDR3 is CASSLSRGRGDTQYF. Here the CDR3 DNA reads TGTGCCAGCAGCTTATCCAGGGGGCGCGGAGATACGCAGTATTTT.

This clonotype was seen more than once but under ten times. The CDR3 DNA reads TGCAGCGTTGGGGGTCTTAAAGGAGCTAACTATGGCTACACCTTC. Protein: CSVGGLKGANYGYTF. The chain uses TRBV29-1 and TRBJ1-2; D unclear. CDR3 length: 15 amino acids. V was trimmed by 4 bases and J by 0 bases, leaving 15 bases between them. From germline, CDR1 is SQVTM and CDR2 ANQGSEA.

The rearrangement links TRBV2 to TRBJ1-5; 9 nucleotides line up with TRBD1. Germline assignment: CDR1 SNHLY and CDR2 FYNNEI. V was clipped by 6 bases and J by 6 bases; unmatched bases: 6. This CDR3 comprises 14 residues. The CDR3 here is CASRRDRDSQPQHF. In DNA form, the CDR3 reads TGTGCCAGCAGACGGGACAGGGACAGTCAGCCCCAGCATTTT. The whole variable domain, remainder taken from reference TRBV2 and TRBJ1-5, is EPEVTQTPSHQVTQMGQEVILRCVPISNHLYFYWYRQILGQKVEFLVSFYNNEISEKSEIFDDQFSVERPDGSNFTLKIRSTKLEDSAMYFCASRRDRDSQPQHFGDGTRLSIL.

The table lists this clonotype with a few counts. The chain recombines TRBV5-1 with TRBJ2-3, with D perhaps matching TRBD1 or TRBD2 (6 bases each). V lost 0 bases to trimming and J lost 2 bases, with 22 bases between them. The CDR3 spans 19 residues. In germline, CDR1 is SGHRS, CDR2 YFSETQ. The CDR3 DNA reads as TGCGCCAGCAGCTTGGTCGGGGGCGGATTCGTCGTATACACAGATACGCAGTATTTT. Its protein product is CASSLVGGGFVVYTDTQYF.

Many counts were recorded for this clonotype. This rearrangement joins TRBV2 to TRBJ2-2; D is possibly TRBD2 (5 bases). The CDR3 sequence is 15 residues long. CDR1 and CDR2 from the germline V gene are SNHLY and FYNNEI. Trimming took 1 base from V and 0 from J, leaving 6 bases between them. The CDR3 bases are TGTGCCAGCAGTGAAGGGGGAGCGAACACCGGGGAGCTGTTTTTT. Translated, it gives CASSEGGANTGELFF.

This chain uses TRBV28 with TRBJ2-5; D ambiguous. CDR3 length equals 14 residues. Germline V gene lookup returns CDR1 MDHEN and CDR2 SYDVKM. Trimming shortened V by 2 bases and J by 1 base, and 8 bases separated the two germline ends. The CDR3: CASSLTRAQETQYF. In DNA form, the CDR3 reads TGTGCCAGCAGTTTAACCCGGGCCCAAGAGACCCAGTACTTC.

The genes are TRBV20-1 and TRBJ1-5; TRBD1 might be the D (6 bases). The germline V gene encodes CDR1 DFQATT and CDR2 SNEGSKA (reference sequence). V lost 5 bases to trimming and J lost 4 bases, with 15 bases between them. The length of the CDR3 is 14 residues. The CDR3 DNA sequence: TGCAGTGCTCTTAGGGACACCGTAAATCAGCCCCAGCATTTT. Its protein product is CSALRDTVNQPQHF.

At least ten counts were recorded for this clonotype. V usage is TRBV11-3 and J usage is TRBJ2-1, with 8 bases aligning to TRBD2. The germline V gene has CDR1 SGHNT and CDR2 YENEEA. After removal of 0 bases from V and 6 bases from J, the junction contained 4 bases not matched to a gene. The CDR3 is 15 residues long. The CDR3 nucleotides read TGTGCCAGCAGCTTAGACAGCGGGGGTGTCAATGAGCAGTTCTTC. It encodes CASSLDSGGVNEQFF.

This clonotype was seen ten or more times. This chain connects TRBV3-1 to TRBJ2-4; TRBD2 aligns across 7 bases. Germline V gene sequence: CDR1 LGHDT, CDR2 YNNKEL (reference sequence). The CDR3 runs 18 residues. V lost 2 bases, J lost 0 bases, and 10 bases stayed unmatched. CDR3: CASSQPISREEAKNIQYF. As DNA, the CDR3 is TGTGCCAGCAGCCAACCCATTTCCCGGGAGGAAGCCAAAAACATTCAGTACTTC. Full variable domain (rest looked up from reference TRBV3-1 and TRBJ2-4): DTAVSQTPKYLVTQMGNDKSIKCEQNLGHDTMYWYKQDSKKFLKIMFSYNNKELIINETVPNRFSPKSPDKAHLNLHINSLELGDSAVYFCASSQPISREEAKNIQYFGAGTRLSVL.

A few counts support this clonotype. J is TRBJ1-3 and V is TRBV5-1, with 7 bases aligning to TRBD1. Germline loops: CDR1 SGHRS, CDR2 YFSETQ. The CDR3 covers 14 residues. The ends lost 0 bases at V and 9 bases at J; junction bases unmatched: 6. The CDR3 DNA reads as TGCGCCAGCAGCTTGGACGGACAGGACTCCACCATATATTTT. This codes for CASSLDGQDSTIYF. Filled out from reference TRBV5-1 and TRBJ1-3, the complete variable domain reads KAGVTQTPRYLIKTRGQQVTLSCSPISGHRSVSWYQQTPGQGLQFLFEYFSETQRNKGNFPGRFSGRQFSNSRSEMNVSTLELGDSALYLCASSLDGQDSTIYFGEGSWLTVV.

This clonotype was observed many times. The CDR3 region is CASSKALSSGTSTQYF. In nucleotides, the CDR3 is TGTGCCAGCAGCAAAGCGCTTTCTAGCGGGACTTCAACGCAGTATTTT. J is TRBJ2-3 and V is TRBV21-1; TRBD2, as called in the table, went unchecked against the DNA. TRBV21-1 is termed a pseudogene. The CDR3 has 16 residues.